The 25 T cell receptor beta chains below all came from one sample that was sequenced in a study of blood T cells in healthy people across ages. A second PCR, run for roughly 7 to 11 cycles, used a sample-barcoded 5' primer plus a J-beta primer mix. TCRdb passed the 5' RACE reads through MiXCR, listing each CDR3 protein once. This sample has about 800,000 distinct CDR3 sequences, with around 25% found just once. These data also formed part of another study, on T cells of mothers and their children.

Input material: blood. These receptors came from a boy aged 5-17 years in good health.

This clonotype has more than one count but fewer than ten. V gene TRBV29-1 combines with J gene TRBJ1-2; 12 bases agree with TRBD1. Trimming cost V 3 bases and J 6 bases; bases outside gene matches: 5. The CDR3 is made up of 14 amino acids. Germline values: CDR1 SQVTM, CDR2 ANQGSEA. The CDR3 is CSVEGQGAYDGYTF. In DNA form, the CDR3 reads TGCAGCGTTGAGGGACAGGGGGCGTATGATGGCTACACCTTC.

This clonotype was seen only a few times. The chain couples TRBV7-2 to TRBJ1-5; no clear D. Germline V CDR1 and CDR2: SGHTA, FQGNSA. V dropped 2 bases and J dropped 3 bases, with 11 bases sitting between them. The CDR3 totals 15 residues. The CDR3 DNA reads as TGTGCCAGCAGCTTAACAGAGCAGAACAATCAGCCCCAGCATTTT. Amino acid sequence: CASSLTEQNNQPQHF.

The chain joins TRBV18 to TRBJ2-5; D is unresolved. Germline V gene sequence: CDR1 KGHSH, CDR2 LQKENI. This CDR3 has 14 amino acids. Trimming took off 3 bases at V and 1 base at J, with 9 bases between the two ends. CDR3 loop: CASSPRDTQETQYF. The CDR3 DNA sequence: TGTGCCAGCTCACCCCGAGACACCCAAGAGACCCAGTACTTC.

This clonotype has only a few counts. This chain's CDR3 is CASSDRALEQYF. In DNA form, the CDR3 reads TGTGCCAGCAGCGACAGGGCTCTCGAGCAGTACTTC. This chain links TRBV6-2 or TRBV6-3 with TRBJ2-5, with 7 bases that match TRBD1. The end of the DNA fits TRBJ2-7 better, so the J call may be wrong. Germline V gene data show CDR1 as MNHEY and CDR2 as SVGEGT. The CDR3 has 12 residues.

This clonotype has more than one count but fewer than ten. The chain carries TRBV3-1 and TRBJ2-5, with 10 nucleotides matching TRBD2. The CDR3 consists of 16 residues. After removal of 2 bases from V and 2 bases from J, the junction contained 5 bases not matched to a gene. Per germline, CDR1 LGHDT and CDR2 YNNKEL (reference sequence). The chain's CDR3 is CASSQRDSGRQETQYF. In nucleotides, the CDR3 is TGTGCCAGCAGCCAACGGGATAGCGGGAGGCAAGAGACCCAGTACTTC.

Here the CDR3 reads CASSYSLEAGPSSYNEQFF. In DNA, the CDR3 is TGTGCCAGCAGTTACTCGCTCGAGGCGGGACCCAGCTCCTACAATGAGCAGTTCTTC. The V gene is TRBV6-2 or TRBV6-3, the J gene TRBJ2-1; tentative D call: TRBD2 (6 bases). The V and J ends lost 0 bases and 0 bases respectively, with 18 bases between them. Germline V gene sequence: CDR1 MNHEY, CDR2 SVGEGT. The CDR3 sequence is 19 residues long.

The chain has TRBV7-8 and TRBJ1-3; tentative D call: TRBD1 (5 bases). Germline loops: CDR1 SGHVS, CDR2 FQNEAQ. The V and J ends lost 5 bases and 9 bases respectively, with 14 bases between them. The CDR3 extends over 13 amino acids. The CDR3 sequence is CASSVRKGSTIYF. In nucleotides, the CDR3 is TGTGCCAGCAGCGTGCGAAAGGGGAGCACCATATATTTT.

The chain links TRBV28 to TRBJ1-2; D remains ambiguous. The CDR3 length is 15 residues. V was pared by 4 bases and J by 2 bases, with 14 bases between. The germline CDR1 and CDR2 sequences are MDHEN and SYDVKM. As DNA, the CDR3 is TGTGCCAGCAGTTCTCCCCCCTCGGGAAACTATGGCTACACCTTC. Protein product: CASSSPPSGNYGYTF.

CDR3 protein: CSAITEAFF. CDR3 nucleotide sequence: TGCAGTGCTATTACTGAAGCTTTCTTT. V and J are TRBV20-1 and TRBJ1-1; no reliable D call. Trimming took 4 bases from V and 5 from J, leaving 2 bases between them. Germline V gene sequence: CDR1 DFQATT, CDR2 SNEGSKA (reference sequence). This CDR3 is built from 9 residues.

This clonotype was counted only a few times. V gene TRBV9 combines with J gene TRBJ2-3; D is ambiguous. The CDR3 has 13 residues. Germline V gives CDR1 SGDLS, CDR2 YYNGEE. Trimming removed 0 bases at V and 6 bases at J, with 8 bases between. Here the CDR3 reads CASSVEYPDTQYF. The CDR3 DNA is TGTGCCAGCAGCGTAGAGTACCCGGATACGCAGTATTTT.

The chain combines TRBV5-1 with TRBJ2-1, with 11 bases lining up with TRBD2. The end of the DNA aligns better with TRBJ2-7, so the J call may be wrong. CDR1 is SGHRS and CDR2 is YFSETQ in the germline V gene. The CDR3 extends over 22 amino acids. The CDR3 spells CASSSGTYDGRTSGPSSYEQYF. The CDR3 nucleotides are TGCGCCAGCAGCTCTGGAACCTACGATGGGCGGACTAGCGGGCCAAGCTCCTACGAGCAGTACTTC.

In regard to this clonotype: Germline is not matched at one junction end, which may reflect a read error. The CDR3 DNA follows: TGTGTCAGCAGCCTGCCGTCTAGGGATGAGCAGTTCTTC. This translates into CVSSLPSRDEQFF. The V gene is TRBV7-9, the J gene TRBJ2-1; no firm D call. The CDR3 covers 13 residues. Germline V CDR1 and CDR2: SEHNR, FQNEAQ (reference sequence).

In its sample, this clonotype was seen a few times. V is TRBV20-1 and J is TRBJ2-2; perhaps TRBD2 as D (6 bases). V dropped 3 bases and J dropped 0 bases, with 23 bases sitting between them. There are 19 residues in the CDR3. Per the germline V gene, CDR1 is DFQATT and CDR2 is SNEGSKA (reference sequence). CDR3 DNA: TGCAGTGCTAGTGTTTCTGGGAGGCCAACCAAACCGAACACCGGGGAGCTGTTTTTT. Protein: CSASVSGRPTKPNTGELFF.

This clonotype came up a few times. The junction does not match germline at one end; this may be a read error. J is TRBJ2-5 and V is TRBV5-6; TRBD1 aligns across 7 bases. CDR1 is SGHDT and CDR2 is YYEEEE in the germline V gene. The CDR3 totals 14 residues. This chain's CDR3 is CACSEGATVKTQYF. The CDR3, as DNA: TGTGCCTGCAGTGAGGGGGCGACCGTGAAGACCCAGTACTTC.

The chain is built from TRBV11-2 and TRBJ2-2; TRBD2 might be the D (5 bases). The V gene's germline CDR1 is SGHAT and CDR2 FQNNGV. Trimming left V 6 bases short and J 5 bases short, with 16 bases between. This CDR3 has 15 amino acids. This chain's CDR3 is CASSGGIKGTGELFF. The CDR3 nucleotides are TGTGCCAGCAGTGGAGGCATAAAAGGGACCGGGGAGCTGTTTTTT. The entire variable domain, with the rest obtained from reference TRBV11-2 and TRBJ2-2, is as follows: EAGVAQSPRYKIIEKRQSVAFWCNPISGHATLYWYQQILGQGPKLLIQFQNNGVVDDSQLPKDRFSAERLKGVDSTLKIQPAKLEDSAVYLCASSGGIKGTGELFFGEGSRLTVL.

A note on this clonotype: The junction does not match germline at one end; this may be a read error. The CDR3 reads CASSATGTSGNKRFF. The CDR3 DNA reads as TGTGCCAGCAGCGCAACCGGGACTAGCGGGAATAAACGGTTCTTC. V gene TRBV9 combines with J gene TRBJ2-5; 13 bases are shared with TRBD2. Germline CDR1 is SGDLS and CDR2 is YYNGEE. CDR3 length: 15 amino acids.

This clonotype has only a few counts. CDR3 region: CASSQGIVLYGYTF. CDR3 sequence (DNA): TGCGCCAGCAGCCAAGGCATCGTCCTCTATGGCTACACCTTC. This chain joins TRBV4-3 and TRBJ1-2; no clear D gene. The V gene's germline CDR1 is LGHNA and CDR2 YSLEER. V was shortened by 1 base and J by 4 bases, with 10 bases between the two germline ends. The CDR3 covers 14 residues.

This clonotype was seen more than once but under ten times. V usage is TRBV6-4 and J usage is TRBJ2-7; unclear D gene. Germline CDR1 reads MRHNA; CDR2 reads SNTAGT. The CDR3 runs to 15 residues. Deletions cut 4 bases from V and 2 bases from J, with 15 bases between. The CDR3 region is CASSAQPGDTYEQYF. The DNA of the CDR3 is TGTGCCAGCAGTGCCCAGCCTGGAGATACCTACGAGCAGTACTTC.

The V and J genes are TRBV29-1 and TRBJ2-5; maybe TRBD2 (5 bases). The CDR3 length is 14 residues. The germline V gene has CDR1 SQVTM and CDR2 ANQGSEA. V dropped 6 bases and J dropped 0 bases, with 14 bases sitting between them. CDR3 in amino acids: CSVAGLLDQETQYF. Here the CDR3 DNA reads TGCAGCGTCGCGGGCCTTTTGGACCAAGAGACCCAGTACTTC.

The CDR3 loop reads CAISGATGGATGELFF. The DNA of the CDR3 is TGTGCCATCAGTGGGGCAACAGGGGGCGCGACCGGGGAGCTGTTTTTT. This chain joins TRBV10-3 and TRBJ2-2, with TRBD1 matching over 9 bases. CDR1 is ENHRY, CDR2 SYGVKD, per germline. V lost 4 bases, J lost 5 bases, and 8 bases stayed unmatched. The length of the CDR3 is 16 residues.

The chain links TRBV7-3 to TRBJ2-3; D is ambiguous. V shed 2 bases and J shed 1 base, with 16 bases lying between them. CDR3 length equals 17 residues. The germline CDR1 and CDR2 sequences are SGHTA and FQGTGA. The CDR3 protein is CASSLHGPKGGTDTQYF. For the CDR3, the DNA is TGTGCCAGCAGCTTACATGGGCCCAAAGGAGGCACAGATACGCAGTATTTT. The full variable domain, rest sourced from reference TRBV7-3 and TRBJ2-3, is GAGVSQTPSNKVTEKGKYVELRCDPISGHTALYWYRQSLGQGPEFLIYFQGTGAADDSGLPNDRFFAVRPEGSVSTLKIQRTERGDSAVYLCASSLHGPKGGTDTQYFGPGTRLTVL.

The chain links TRBV18 to TRBJ1-6; D possibly corresponds to TRBD1 (5 bases). This CDR3 region has 13 residues. V gave up 3 bases and J gave up 8 bases, with 8 bases separating them. CDR1 is KGHSH, CDR2 LQKENI, per germline. CDR3: CASSPGDHSPLHF. The CDR3 DNA reads TGTGCCAGCTCACCGGGGGACCATTCACCCCTCCACTTT.

This clonotype has just a few counts. This sequence joins TRBV5-1 and TRBJ2-5; 7 bases fit TRBD1. The ends lost 3 bases at V and 2 bases at J; junction bases unmatched: 4. CDR3 length equals 14 residues. Germline CDR1 is SGHRS and CDR2 is YFSETQ. The CDR3 loop is CASSWWDSQETQYF. CDR3 bases: TGCGCCAGCAGCTGGTGGGACAGTCAAGAGACCCAGTACTTC.

This clonotype was seen a few times. V is TRBV4-1 and J is TRBJ2-3; 7 bases match TRBD2. Germline values: CDR1 MGHRA, CDR2 YSYEKL. J lost 3 bases, V lost 2 bases, and 11 bases had no gene match. The CDR3 is 17 amino acids. This CDR3 is CASSQILGGSLTDTQYF. CDR3 coding DNA: TGCGCCAGCAGCCAAATACTGGGCGGGAGTTTGACAGATACGCAGTATTTT.

In its sample, this clonotype was seen a few times. The chain is built from TRBV7-9 and TRBJ1-1, with 11 bases that match TRBD1. The length of the CDR3 is 16 residues. From germline, CDR1 is SEHNR and CDR2 FQNEAQ (reference sequence). V lost 5 bases, J lost 5 bases, and 10 bases stayed unmatched. The CDR3 spells CASSPRTGGLQTEAFF. CDR3 in DNA: TGTGCCAGCAGCCCACGGACAGGGGGCCTTCAGACTGAAGCTTTCTTT.